This T cell receptor (beta chain) comes out of a study of cytomegalovirus exposure and HLA in healthy donors. The CDR3 extends over 19 amino acids. Germline assignment: CDR1 SGHAT and CDR2 FQNNGV. Trimming cost V 4 bases and J 5 bases; bases outside gene matches: 14. This PCR relied on a set of 60 Vbeta primers and 13 Jbeta primers. TCRdb's copy holds only in-frame clones and misses some; the assay was immunoSEQ multiplex PCR. Recorded for this sample: fewer than 150,000 clones. The receptor comes from a woman aged 60-70 years in good health and CMV-seronegative. Material for sequencing was PBMCs. The chain joins TRBV11-2 to TRBJ2-2; TRBD1 agrees at 12 bases. The CDR3 loop is CASSYDPGQGALRTGELFF. The CDR3 DNA sequence: TGTGCCAGCAGCTACGATCCGGGACAGGGGGCCCTTCGGACCGGGGAGCTGTTTTTT.